Following are 30 T cell receptor beta chains from one sample sequenced in a study of blood T cell repertoires in COVID-19. TCRdb keeps only in-frame clones here, not all; method: immunoSEQ multiplex PCR. This table has fewer than 450,000 clones, about 93% appearing once. Input material: peripheral blood. The source of these receptors is a woman between 18 and 29 years old who had recovered from COVID-19.

The rearrangement uses TRBV6-2 or TRBV6-3 and TRBJ1-5; no clear D. Germline V lookup: CDR1 MNHEY, CDR2 SVGEGT. The CDR3 runs 16 residues. The V end lost 5 bases, the J end lost 0 bases, and 14 bases lay between the germline ends. Written as DNA, the CDR3 is TGTGCCAGCAGTCCCTATCGGGGTGGTAGCAATCAGCCCCAGCATTTT. Its protein product is CASSPYRGGSNQPQHF.

The chain joins TRBV27 to TRBJ1-1, with 10 bases aligning to TRBD1. CDR1 and CDR2 from the germline V gene are MNHEY and SMNVEV (reference sequence). After removal of 6 bases from V and 5 bases from J, the junction contained 9 bases not matched to a gene. The CDR3 loop spans 15 amino acids. CDR3 nucleotide sequence: TGTGCCAGCAGGTCCCCGGGACAGGGGACGACTGAAGCTTTCTTT. Translation gives CASRSPGQGTTEAFF.

This clone is a singleton in its sample. V and J are TRBV7-9 and TRBJ2-1; the match to TRBD2 covers 11 bases. This CDR3 has 15 amino acids. Germline V CDR1 and CDR2: SEHNR, FQNEAQ (reference sequence). The ends lost 3 bases at V and 4 bases at J; junction bases unmatched: 2. DNA of the CDR3: TGTGCCAGCAGCTTGACTAGCGGGGCTTACAATGAGCAGTTCTTC. Its translation is CASSLTSGAYNEQFF.

This sequence joins TRBV30 and TRBJ2-1; the D gene is possibly TRBD2 (6 bases). The CDR3 covers 12 residues. The germline V gene has CDR1 GTSNPN and CDR2 SVGIG (reference sequence). Trimming stripped 3 bases from V and 10 bases from J, with 13 bases between. CDR3 loop: CAWSSDYSEQFF. DNA for the CDR3: TGTGCCTGGAGCTCGGACTACTCCGAGCAGTTCTTC.

This rearrangement joins TRBV5-6 to TRBJ2-3; 9 nucleotides line up with TRBD1. The germline V gene has CDR1 SGHDT and CDR2 YYEEEE. This CDR3 is 16 amino acids long. With 3 bases clipped from V and 2 bases from J, the junction kept 7 bases outside the gene matches. The CDR3 region has the DNA TGTGCCAGCAGCTCCCGGGACAGGGCATACACAGATACGCAGTATTTT. Its translation: CASSSRDRAYTDTQYF.

This chain links TRBV12-5 with TRBJ1-1; the D is unclear. Germline loops: CDR1 LGHNT, CDR2 FRNRAP. V was trimmed by 4 bases and J by 1 base, leaving 7 bases between them. The CDR3 has 13 amino acids. CDR3 DNA sequence: TGTGCTAGTGGTTCCCACAAGAACACTGAAGCTTTCTTT. Encoded protein: CASGSHKNTEAFF.

The V gene is TRBV3-1 (or the pseudogene TRBV3-2), the J gene TRBJ1-1; D is unclear. V lost 0 bases and J 8 bases, leaving 19 bases between the germline ends. In germline, CDR1 is LGHDT, CDR2 YNNKEL (reference sequence). The CDR3 consists of 16 residues. The CDR3 DNA reads TGTGCCAGCAGCCAAGATTTTTATTTAGAGGGCCCCGAAGCTTTCTTT. Its protein is CASSQDFYLEGPEAFF.

The rearrangement links TRBV10-2 to TRBJ1-1; D gene uncertain. The CDR3 is 13 amino acids. The ends were cut back, 3 bases at V and 4 bases at J, with 9 bases in the middle. Germline CDR1 WSHSY, CDR2 SAAADI. The CDR3 here is CASSEAGSTEAFF. The CDR3 coding sequence is TGCGCCAGCAGTGAAGCGGGAAGCACTGAAGCTTTCTTT.

V gene TRBV11-2 combines with J gene TRBJ1-1; TRBD1 agrees at 11 bases. This CDR3 is 16 amino acids long. After removal of 1 base from V and 4 bases from J, the junction contained 5 bases not matched to a gene. CDR1 is SGHAT, CDR2 FQNNGV, per germline. As DNA, the CDR3 is TGTGCCAGCAGCTTAGGGACCGGGACAGGGGGCACTGAAGCTTTCTTT. Amino acid sequence: CASSLGTGTGGTEAFF.

This sequence joins TRBV7-2 and TRBJ2-1; 14 bases match TRBD2. This CDR3 is 16 amino acids long. V gave up 5 bases and J gave up 10 bases; unmatched junction bases: 10. The V gene's germline CDR1 is SGHTA and CDR2 FQGNSA. The CDR3 region has the DNA TGTGCCAGCAGCAAGGAGACTAGCGGGAGGGCGTACGAGCAGTTCTTC. This translates into CASSKETSGRAYEQFF.

The genes are TRBV5-5 and TRBJ2-1, with 9 bases that match TRBD2. This CDR3 spans 16 amino acids. The junction had 10 bases not matched to a gene; V was cut back by 4 bases and J by 5 bases. Germline-derived CDR1 and CDR2 are SGHKS and YYEKEE (reference sequence). This CDR3 reads CASSQRPREGNNEQFF. CDR3 DNA sequence: TGTGCCAGCAGCCAACGACCGCGGGAGGGTAACAATGAGCAGTTCTTC.

J is TRBJ2-1 and V is TRBV7-8; no firm D call. The CDR3 extends over 13 amino acids. Trimming left V 2 bases short and J 2 bases short, with 4 bases between. Per germline, CDR1 SGHVS and CDR2 FQNEAQ. CDR3 protein: CASSLLTYNEQFF. The DNA for the CDR3 is TGTGCCAGCAGCTTACTAACCTACAATGAGCAGTTCTTC.

V usage is TRBV10-3 and J usage is TRBJ2-1; possibly TRBD2 for D (6 bases). The CDR3 consists of 12 residues. Germline V gene lookup returns CDR1 ENHRY and CDR2 SYGVKD. The V and J ends lost 6 bases and 4 bases respectively, with 7 bases between them. Here the CDR3 reads CAIRTSYNEQFF. In nucleotides, the CDR3 is TGTGCCATCAGGACTAGTTACAATGAGCAGTTCTTC.

The chain recombines TRBV7-2 with TRBJ1-2, with 7 positions matching TRBD1. The CDR3 runs 16 residues. J was trimmed by 0 bases and V by 3 bases; bases with no gene match: 7. The germline V gene has CDR1 SGHTA and CDR2 FQGNSA. The CDR3 region has the DNA TGTGCCAGCAGCTTGACTCCAGGGGGTCCTAACTATGGCTACACCTTC. This translates into CASSLTPGGPNYGYTF. Full variable domain (missing parts from reference TRBV7-2 and TRBJ1-2): GAGVSQSPSNKVTEKGKDVELRCDPISGHTALYWYRQSLGQGLEFLIYFQGNSAPDKSGLPSDRFSAERTGGSVSTLTIQRTQQEDSAVYLCASSLTPGGPNYGYTFGSGTRLTVV.

The rearrangement links TRBV27 to TRBJ2-2, with TRBD2 identical over 10 bases. CDR3 length equals 17 residues. V trimming: 5 bases; J trimming: 0 bases; junction bases outside the gene matches: 6. Germline-derived CDR1 and CDR2 are MNHEY and SMNVEV (reference sequence). The CDR3 region has the DNA TGTGCCAGCAGTCCCGGACTAGCGGTGACGAACACCGGGGAGCTGTTTTTT. This codes for CASSPGLAVTNTGELFF.

The chain links TRBV7-9 to TRBJ2-1; D not certain. V was shortened by 1 base and J by 0 bases, with 10 bases between the two germline ends. The CDR3 has 16 amino acids. Germline values: CDR1 SEHNR, CDR2 FQNEAQ (reference sequence). This CDR3 is CASSLGALSSYNEQFF. The CDR3 DNA is TGTGCCAGCAGCTTAGGGGCGTTAAGCTCCTACAATGAGCAGTTCTTC.

This rearrangement joins TRBV2 to TRBJ2-4; no clear D. V was pared by 6 bases and J by 6 bases, with 15 bases between. The CDR3 sequence is 14 residues long. Germline CDR1 SNHLY, CDR2 FYNNEI. The DNA of the CDR3 is TGTGCCAGCAGCGCCGTCCGGGTGGGAAACATTCAGTACTTC. Protein: CASSAVRVGNIQYF.

V gene TRBV6-5 combines with J gene TRBJ2-5; D is possibly TRBD1 (6 bases). CDR3 length equals 12 residues. CDR1 MNHEY and CDR2 SVGAGI come from the germline V gene. Trimming pared 6 bases from V and 3 bases from J, leaving 8 bases between. CDR3 bases: TGTGCCAGCAGACAGGGTGAAGAGACCCAGTACTTC. Protein sequence: CASRQGEETQYF.

The chain joins TRBV4-3 to TRBJ2-3; 9 bases agree with TRBD2. The CDR3 length is 16 residues. The V gene's germline CDR1 is LGHNA and CDR2 YSLEER. Trimming removed 0 bases from V and 4 bases from J; junction bases left unmatched: 5. CDR3 region: CASSQDRTSAADTQYF. The DNA of the CDR3 is TGCGCCAGCAGCCAAGATAGGACTAGCGCCGCAGATACGCAGTATTTT.

As regards this clone: Mismatch with germline at one junction end may stem from a read error. V is TRBV7-2 and J is TRBJ1-2, with TRBD1 matching over 9 bases. The germline V gene has CDR1 SGHTA and CDR2 FQGNSA. The CDR3 contains 14 residues. The CDR3 DNA sequence: TGTGCCAGCAGCCCGACAGGGGGGAGTCGTGGCCACACCTTC. Encoded protein: CASSPTGGSRGHTF.

The chain links TRBV11-1 to TRBJ2-7; 11 nucleotides align to TRBD2. CDR3 length: 16 residues. Germline assignment: CDR1 SGHAT and CDR2 FQDESV (reference sequence). J was trimmed by 4 bases and V by 1 base; bases with no gene match: 6. The CDR3 loop is CASSLGVSGRAYEQYV. In DNA, the CDR3 is TGTGCCAGCAGCTTAGGGGTTAGCGGGAGGGCTTACGAGCAGTACGTC.

The chain uses TRBV27 and TRBJ2-1; TRBD2 might be the D (6 bases). Germline CDR1 MNHEY, CDR2 SMNVEV (reference sequence). This CDR3 has 14 residues. V was pared by 0 bases and J by 13 bases, with 16 bases between. In DNA form, the CDR3 reads TGTGCCAGCAGTTTATCTGCTAGCGCAACCGAACAGTTCTTC. This codes for CASSLSASATEQFF.

This clone showed up just a few times. The chain couples TRBV6-4 to TRBJ2-3, with D unclear. CDR3 length: 15 amino acids. Looked up from germline, CDR1 is MRHNA and CDR2 is SNTAGT. The V end lost 3 bases, the J end lost 4 bases, and 14 bases lay between the germline ends. CDR3 bases: TGTGCCAGCAGTGAATCCCAGGCGCACCCAGATACGCAGTATTTT. This sequence encodes CASSESQAHPDTQYF.

The chain links TRBV12-5 to TRBJ2-7; weak D call: TRBD1 (5 bases). This CDR3 has 14 amino acids. The germline V gene has CDR1 LGHNT and CDR2 FRNRAP. Between the trimmed V and J ends, which lost 0 bases and 0 bases, there was a span of 6 bases. The CDR3 loop reads CASGLVGHSYEQYV. As DNA, the CDR3 is TGTGCTAGTGGTTTGGTAGGACACTCCTACGAGCAGTACGTC.

The rearrangement links TRBV19 to TRBJ2-1; 7 positions match TRBD1. CDR3 length: 15 amino acids. Germline loops: CDR1 LNHDA, CDR2 SQIVND (reference sequence). Trimming removed 5 bases from V and 3 bases from J; junction bases left unmatched: 7. The CDR3 sequence is CASSRDSLNYNEQFF. In DNA form, the CDR3 reads TGTGCCAGTAGTCGGGACAGCCTCAACTACAATGAGCAGTTCTTC.

The V and J genes are TRBV19 and TRBJ1-3, with TRBD1 matching 8 bases. CDR1 LNHDA and CDR2 SQIVND come from the germline V gene (reference sequence). The J segment lost 0 bases and the V segment lost 11 bases, leaving 18 bases of the junction unmatched. This CDR3 has 18 amino acids. The chain's CDR3 is CASRGARTGLSSGNTIYF. In DNA, the CDR3 is TGTGCCTCCCGCGGCGCGAGGACAGGGCTCAGCTCTGGAAACACCATATATTTT.

The rearrangement links TRBV7-9 to TRBJ2-7; maybe TRBD2 (6 bases). The ends were cut back, 2 bases at V and 5 bases at J, with 19 bases in the middle. The CDR3 length is 16 residues. Germline V lookup: CDR1 SEHNR, CDR2 FQNEAQ (reference sequence). CDR3 sequence: CASSLHVRVAVDEQYV. The CDR3 DNA reads TGTGCCAGCAGCTTACACGTCAGGGTAGCGGTCGACGAGCAGTACGTC.

This clone has just a few counts. J is TRBJ2-2 and V is TRBV7-8; TRBD2 aligns across 13 bases. The germline CDR1 and CDR2 sequences are SGHVS and FQNEAQ. This CDR3 comprises 15 residues. Trimming cost V 5 bases and J 6 bases; bases outside gene matches: 3. CDR3 DNA: TGTGCCAGCAGCCGGACTAGCGGGAGCGCCGGGGAGCTGTTTTTT. This translates into CASSRTSGSAGELFF.

The chain uses TRBV4-1 and TRBJ2-5, with 10 positions matching TRBD2. The CDR3 loop spans 17 amino acids. V was pared by 2 bases and J by 5 bases, with 11 bases of the junction left unmatched. CDR1 MGHRA and CDR2 YSYEKL come from the germline V gene. The CDR3 reads CASSQFPSGSLQETQYF. CDR3 sequence (DNA): TGCGCCAGCAGCCAATTCCCTAGCGGGAGTTTGCAGGAGACCCAGTACTTC.

This chain uses TRBV29-1 with TRBJ2-1; 8 bases match TRBD2. The CDR3 extends over 14 amino acids. Germline trimming cut 8 bases from V and 0 bases from J; bases unmatched to any gene: 6. In germline, CDR1 is SQVTM, CDR2 ANQGSEA. CDR3 amino acids: CSISSGSSYNEQFF. In DNA form, the CDR3 reads TGCAGCATTTCCAGCGGGAGCTCCTACAATGAGCAGTTCTTC.